This entry lists 20 T cell receptor beta chains sequenced from one sample in a study of blood T cell repertoires in COVID-19. Assay used: immunoSEQ multiplex PCR; TCRdb lists only in-frame clones, some missing. The sample lists 90,000 or so clones; less than 90% were seen once. Input material: peripheral blood. The receptor set was obtained from a man aged 60 to 75 with acute or convalescent COVID-19.

The chain is built from TRBV10-3 and TRBJ1-6; D may be TRBD1 (6 bases). This CDR3 region has 14 residues. From germline, CDR1 is ENHRY and CDR2 SYGVKD. V lost 6 bases, J lost 9 bases, and 15 bases lay in between. CDR3 sequence reads: CAIRSGGLSSPLHF. The CDR3 DNA follows: TGTGCCATCAGGTCGGGGGGGCTCAGTTCACCCCTCCACTTT.

This sequence joins TRBV11-2 and TRBJ1-6; D perhaps matches TRBD1 (5 bases). Germline V CDR1 and CDR2: SGHAT, FQNNGV. Trimming stripped 2 bases from V and 5 bases from J, with 7 bases between. This CDR3 region has 14 residues. The chain's CDR3 is CASSLWTNNSPLHF. DNA for the CDR3: TGTGCCAGCAGCTTATGGACAAATAATTCACCCCTCCACTTT.

The chain links TRBV30 to TRBJ2-5; 11 nucleotides agree with TRBD2. CDR1 and CDR2 from the germline V gene are GTSNPN and SVGIG (reference sequence). V trimming: 4 bases; J trimming: 5 bases; junction bases outside the gene matches: 15. The CDR3 totals 17 residues. The CDR3 loop reads CAWTGLSGRAERETQYF. CDR3 in DNA: TGTGCCTGGACGGGCCTTAGCGGGAGGGCCGAAAGGGAGACCCAGTACTTC.

This chain connects TRBV20-1 to TRBJ1-6; 7 bases map to TRBD1. CDR1 is DFQATT and CDR2 is SNEGSKA in the germline V gene (reference sequence). CDR3 length: 16 residues. The trim removed 3 bases at V and 4 bases at J, leaving 9 bases unmatched. CDR3: CSASRGGQIYNSPLHF. CDR3 bases: TGCAGTGCTAGTCGGGGGGGACAGATTTATAATTCACCCCTCCACTTT.

The V gene is TRBV7-9, the J gene TRBJ2-2, with 9 bases identical to TRBD1. This CDR3 comprises 16 residues. Trimming removed 5 bases from V and 5 bases from J; junction bases left unmatched: 9. Germline V gene sequence: CDR1 SEHNR, CDR2 FQNEAQ (reference sequence). The CDR3 DNA follows: TGTGCCAGCAGCCGGGTGGGACAGGGATGGACCGGGGAGCTGTTTTTT. Amino acid sequence: CASSRVGQGWTGELFF. Full variable domain (missing parts from reference TRBV7-9 and TRBJ2-2): DTGVSQNPRHKITKRGQNVTFRCDPISEHNRLYWYRQTLGQGPEFLTYFQNEAQLEKSRLLSDRFSAERPKGSFSTLEIQRTEQGDSAMYLCASSRVGQGWTGELFFGEGSRLTVL.

The rearrangement joins TRBV5-1 to TRBJ1-1; 7 bases match TRBD1. The V gene end was trimmed by 4 bases and the J gene end by 4 bases; junction bases not matched to a gene: 4. The CDR3 is 13 amino acids. The germline V gene encodes CDR1 SGHRS and CDR2 YFSETQ. The CDR3 sequence: CASSVQGLTEAFF. In nucleotides, the CDR3 is TGCGCCAGCAGCGTACAGGGGCTCACTGAAGCTTTCTTT.

This clone was picked up one time. The chain recombines TRBV2 with TRBJ1-5, with 7 positions matching TRBD1. The CDR3 totals 16 residues. Germline V CDR1 and CDR2: SNHLY, FYNNEI. Trimming took 6 bases from V and 7 from J; bases not matched to a gene: 15. CDR3 sequence reads: CASRDHRQGQQQPQHF. In DNA, the CDR3 is TGTGCCAGCAGGGACCACAGACAGGGACAACAACAGCCCCAGCATTTT.

The chain uses TRBV4-3 and TRBJ2-2; D ambiguous. CDR3 size: 14 residues. Per the germline V gene, CDR1 is LGHNA and CDR2 is YSLEER. The V gene lost 3 bases and the J gene lost 0 bases, with 5 bases spanning the gap. CDR3 region: CASSQSSNTGELFF. CDR3 bases: TGCGCCAGCAGCCAGAGCTCGAACACCGGGGAGCTGTTTTTT.

The chain is built from TRBV6-1 and TRBJ2-3; 11 bases fit TRBD2. The CDR3 covers 18 residues. Germline CDR1 and CDR2: MNHNS and SASEGT. Trimming at V came to 4 bases and at J to 2 bases, leaving 11 bases not matched to a gene. CDR3 coding DNA: TGTGCCAGCAGTGGTCCGTCTCGACTAGCGGGGTACACAGATACGCAGTATTTT. It codes for CASSGPSRLAGYTDTQYF.

The V gene is TRBV4-3, the J gene TRBJ2-3; no reliable D call. CDR1 and CDR2 from the germline V gene are LGHNA and YSLEER. Trimming cost V 1 base and J 6 bases, with 23 bases left between them. The CDR3 has 18 residues. The CDR3 DNA is TGCGCCAGCAGCCAAGGTATAGTTAAGGTGAGGTATTTGGATACGCAGTATTTT. It encodes CASSQGIVKVRYLDTQYF.

This chain uses TRBV3-1 (or the pseudogene TRBV3-2) with TRBJ2-1; D is possibly TRBD1 (7 bases). V lost 4 bases to trimming and J lost 9 bases, with 13 bases between them. Germline lookup yields CDR1 LGHDT and CDR2 YNNKEL (reference sequence). The CDR3 is 13 amino acids. The CDR3 here is CASSPRQGGEQFF. The CDR3, as DNA: TGTGCCAGCAGCCCGAGACAGGGAGGTGAGCAGTTCTTC.

The chain employs TRBV10-3 and TRBJ2-1, with 9 bases lining up with TRBD2. Germline CDR1 ENHRY, CDR2 SYGVKD. The J segment lost 8 bases and the V segment lost 4 bases, leaving 9 bases of the junction unmatched. CDR3 size: 15 residues. The CDR3, as DNA: TGTGCCATCAGTGCCTCAGCGGGGGGCGGGGATGAGCAGTTCTTC. Its translation is CAISASAGGGDEQFF.

V is TRBV5-8 and J is TRBJ1-5; maybe TRBD1 (6 bases). Trimming removed 0 bases from V and 4 bases from J, with 11 bases in between. CDR3 length: 15 amino acids. The germline gives CDR1 SGHTS, CDR2 YDEGEE. The CDR3 here is CASSLGGGDNQPQHF. Here the CDR3 DNA reads TGTGCCAGCAGCTTGGGAGGGGGAGATAATCAGCCCCAGCATTTT.

The chain couples TRBV7-8 to TRBJ1-3; 9 positions agree with TRBD1. Per the germline V gene, CDR1 is SGHVS and CDR2 is FQNEAQ. The trim removed 5 bases at V and 4 bases at J, leaving 6 bases unmatched. CDR3 size: 15 residues. The CDR3 loop reads CASSPRTGDGNTIYF. The CDR3 DNA sequence: TGTGCCAGCAGCCCCCGGACAGGGGACGGAAACACCATATATTTT.

The CDR3 spells CASSIQGALTEAFF. The CDR3 DNA sequence: TGTGCCAGCAGCATACAGGGGGCACTCACTGAAGCTTTCTTT. V usage is TRBV6-2 or TRBV6-3 and J usage is TRBJ1-1; TRBD1 matches at 9 bases. Germline V gene data show CDR1 as MNHEY and CDR2 as SVGEGT. V shed 6 bases and J 4 bases; nucleotides not matched to a gene: 6. The CDR3 contains 14 residues.

This clone was seen once. J is TRBJ2-2 and V is TRBV5-4; the match to TRBD1 covers 11 bases. This CDR3 has 18 residues. V was pared by 3 bases and J by 7 bases, with 14 bases of the junction left unmatched. Germline V gives CDR1 SGHNT, CDR2 YYREEE (reference sequence). CDR3 DNA: TGTGCCAGCAGCTCCTTCAGGGGGGGACAGGGGGGCGTCGGGGAGCTGTTTTTT. This encodes CASSSFRGGQGGVGELFF.

This chain links TRBV6-2 or TRBV6-3 with TRBJ2-7; 7 nucleotides agree with TRBD2. Losses at the gene ends were 5 bases for V and 5 bases for J; bases not matched to a gene: 18. The CDR3 is 17 amino acids. Looked up from germline, CDR1 is MNHEY and CDR2 is SVGEGT. The CDR3 protein is CASSLHSFRGGTDEQYF. Here the CDR3 DNA reads TGTGCCAGCAGTCTACATTCCTTCCGGGGAGGGACCGACGAGCAGTACTTC.

This clone was recorded only once. The chain is built from TRBV2 and TRBJ2-7, with 15 nucleotides matching TRBD2. Germline CDR1 SNHLY, CDR2 FYNNEI. The CDR3 loop spans 16 amino acids. J was trimmed by 2 bases and V by 5 bases; bases with no gene match: 4. This CDR3 reads CASSLWTSGGAYEQYF. In DNA, the CDR3 is TGTGCCAGCAGTCTCTGGACTAGCGGGGGGGCCTACGAGCAGTACTTC.

This sequence joins TRBV5-4 and TRBJ2-2; TRBD2 matches 7 bases. V trimming: 0 bases; J trimming: 4 bases; junction bases outside the gene matches: 9. This CDR3 region has 17 residues. Germline CDR1 reads SGHNT; CDR2 reads YYREEE (reference sequence). This CDR3 is CASSLEGTTVFTGELFF. CDR3 sequence (DNA): TGTGCCAGCAGCTTGGAAGGGACTACAGTTTTCACCGGGGAGCTGTTTTTT.

DNA for the CDR3: TGTGCCAGCAGTTACTCGACTAGCGCGACCTACGAGCAGTACTTC. This sequence encodes CASSYSTSATYEQYF. This chain joins TRBV6-5 and TRBJ2-7, with 8 nucleotides matching TRBD2. The junction had 3 bases not matched to a gene; V was cut back by 0 bases and J by 2 bases. The germline gives CDR1 MNHEY, CDR2 SVGAGI. CDR3 size: 15 residues.